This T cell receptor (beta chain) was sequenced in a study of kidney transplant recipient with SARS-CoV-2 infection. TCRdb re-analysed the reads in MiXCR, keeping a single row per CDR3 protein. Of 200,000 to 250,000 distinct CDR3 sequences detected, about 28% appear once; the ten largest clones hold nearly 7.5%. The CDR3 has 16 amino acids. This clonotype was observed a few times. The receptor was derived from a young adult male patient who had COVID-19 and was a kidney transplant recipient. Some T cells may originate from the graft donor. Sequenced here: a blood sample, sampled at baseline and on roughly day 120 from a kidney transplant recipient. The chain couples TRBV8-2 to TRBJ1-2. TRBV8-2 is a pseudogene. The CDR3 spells CGSNFGDSRKTYGYTF. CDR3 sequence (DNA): TGTGGCAGTAATTTTGGTGATAGCCGAAAGACCTATGGCTACACCTTC.